This TCR beta chain stems from a study of graft-versus-host responses after intestinal transplantation. Produced via immunoSEQ multiplex PCR; TCRdb's table is partial and in-frame only. In the table there are more than 20,000 clones, 89% of which are singletons. This CDR3 spans 13 amino acids. The ends were cut back, 3 bases at V and 6 bases at J, with 12 bases in the middle. The V gene's germline CDR1 is LGHNA and CDR2 YSLEER. This clonotype originated in a human patient who received an intestinal transplant, so some T cells may come from the graft donor. Sequenced here: PBMCs, sampled roughly 64 days after intestinal transplantation. The chain links TRBV4-3 to TRBJ2-7; D might be TRBD2 (5 bases). The CDR3: CASSHRGSGEQYF. For the CDR3, the DNA is TGCGCCAGCAGCCACCGGGGAAGCGGCGAGCAGTACTTC.